One and the same sample provided the 32 T cell receptor beta chains below, sequenced in a study of cytomegalovirus exposure and HLA in healthy donors. The PCR was carried out with 60 Vbeta primers and 13 Jbeta primers. Repertoires were generated with immunoSEQ multiplex PCR, while TCRdb's copy carries only in-frame clones and drops some. Of more than 110,000 clones in the sample, 60% to 85% were seen once. The sample was PBMCs. The receptors shown here come from a young man in good health and CMV-seronegative.

The J gene is TRBJ2-7, the V gene TRBV2, with TRBD1 as a possible D gene (6 bases). Germline loops: CDR1 SNHLY, CDR2 FYNNEI. The CDR3 extends over 16 amino acids. Trimming took off 8 bases at V and 0 bases at J, with 20 bases between the two ends. The CDR3 bases are TGTGCCAGCCACGCCATCCCACAGGGTAGCTCCTACGAGCAGTACTTC. Encoded protein: CASHAIPQGSSYEQYF.

Concerning this clone itself: The sample contains more than one DNA sequence encoding this CDR3. V is TRBV5-1 and J is TRBJ1-1, with D possibly TRBD1 on 6 matching bases. V was pared by 0 bases and J by 0 bases, with 6 bases between. The CDR3 is 14 residues long. Germline CDR1 SGHRS, CDR2 YFSETQ. Here the CDR3 DNA reads TGCGCCAGCAGCTTGGGGACAGTGAACACTGAAGCTTTCTTT. The encoded protein is CASSLGTVNTEAFF. Full variable domain (remainder filled in from reference TRBV5-1 and TRBJ1-1): KAGVTQTPRYLIKTRGQQVTLSCSPISGHRSVSWYQQTPGQGLQFLFEYFSETQRNKGNFPGRFSGRQFSNSRSEMNVSTLELGDSALYLCASSLGTVNTEAFFGQGTRLTVV.

The chain has TRBV29-1 and TRBJ1-1, with D maybe TRBD1 (5 bases). This CDR3 has 11 amino acids. Germline V gene sequence: CDR1 SQVTM, CDR2 ANQGSEA. The ends were cut back, 5 bases at V and 5 bases at J, with 9 bases in the middle. The CDR3 coding sequence is TGCAGCGTTCTTCGGGGGACTGAAGCTTTCTTT. It encodes CSVLRGTEAFF.

The rearrangement uses TRBV5-1 and TRBJ1-2, with D maybe TRBD1 (5 bases). Germline CDR1 reads SGHRS; CDR2 reads YFSETQ. With 4 bases removed from V and 4 bases from J, the gap between germline ends came to 5 bases. The CDR3 has 11 residues. CDR3: CASSDSYGYTF. The CDR3 bases are TGCGCCAGCAGCGACAGCTATGGCTACACCTTC.

V usage is TRBV4-1 and J usage is TRBJ1-1; D gene ambiguous. The V gene lost 0 bases and the J gene lost 5 bases, with 10 bases spanning the gap. Per germline, CDR1 MGHRA and CDR2 YSYEKL. The CDR3 totals 14 residues. DNA for the CDR3: TGCGCCAGCAGCCAAGATTACGGGGAAACTGAAGCTTTCTTT. Protein product: CASSQDYGETEAFF.

This chain joins TRBV7-2 and TRBJ1-1; D gene uncertain. There are 13 residues in the CDR3. Germline V gives CDR1 SGHTA, CDR2 FQGNSA. V gave up 5 bases and J gave up 1 base, with 8 bases separating them. CDR3 sequence reads: CASSKSQNTEAFF. In DNA form, the CDR3 reads TGTGCCAGCAGCAAAAGCCAGAACACTGAAGCTTTCTTT.

The chain combines TRBV9 with TRBJ1-5, with D uncertain. The V gene's germline CDR1 is SGDLS and CDR2 YYNGEE. This CDR3 is 14 amino acids long. Trimming took off 2 bases at V and 0 bases at J, with 6 bases between the two ends. CDR3 DNA: TGTGCCAGCAGCGTCGGGGATAGCAATCAGCCCCAGCATTTT. Encoded protein: CASSVGDSNQPQHF. Supplemented by reference TRBV9 and TRBJ1-5, the full variable domain reads DSGVTQTPKHLITATGQRVTLRCSPRSGDLSVYWYQQSLDQGLQFLIQYYNGEERAKGNILERFSAQQFPDLHSELNLSSLELGDSALYFCASSVGDSNQPQHFGDGTRLSIL.

V is TRBV5-4 and J is TRBJ2-1; 9 bases are a match to TRBD1. The CDR3 is 17 residues long. Germline CDR1 SGHNT, CDR2 YYREEE (reference sequence). The V segment lost 1 base and the J segment 8 bases; nucleotides outside the gene matches: 13. The CDR3 DNA follows: TGTGCCAGCAGCTTGAATCGGTTCGGGACAGGGAGTGATGAGCAGTTCTTC. Translation: CASSLNRFGTGSDEQFF. Full variable domain (outside the CDR3, taken from reference TRBV5-4 and TRBJ2-1): ETGVTQSPTHLIKTRGQQVTLRCSSQSGHNTVSWYQQALGQGPQFIFQYYREEENGRGNFPPRFSGLQFPNYSSELNVNALELDDSALYLCASSLNRFGTGSDEQFFGPGTRLTVL.

The chain employs TRBV21-1 and TRBJ2-7; TRBD1 is the table's D call and was not checked against the DNA. TRBV21-1 is a pseudogene. CDR3 length: 19 amino acids. The CDR3 DNA reads as TGTGCCAGCAGCAAAGTCCGTGGAGGACAGGGGGATCGATCCTACGAGCAGTACTTC. This translates into CASSKVRGGQGDRSYEQYF.

Comment on this clone: Its ends do not fully match the called genes, so a read error is possible. The chain links TRBV5-1 to TRBJ2-5, with D maybe TRBD2 (6 bases). The CDR3 contains 13 residues. CDR1 and CDR2 from the germline V gene are SGHRS and YFSETQ. The DNA for the CDR3 is TGCGCCAGCAGCCCCTCCCAAGGAGGAGGCGGGAACTTC. Protein: CASSPSQGGGGNF.

V is TRBV30 and J is TRBJ2-1; D is undetermined. With 1 base removed from V and 4 bases from J, the gap between germline ends came to 11 bases. The CDR3 has 14 amino acids. From germline, CDR1 is GTSNPN and CDR2 SVGIG (reference sequence). This CDR3 reads CAWSGRVPYNEQFF. Here the CDR3 DNA reads TGTGCCTGGAGTGGCCGGGTCCCGTACAATGAGCAGTTCTTC.

The V and J genes are TRBV19 and TRBJ1-1; 8 nucleotides align to TRBD1. Unmatched junction bases numbered 7, after V lost 0 bases and J lost 4 bases. This CDR3 comprises 16 residues. Germline CDR1 reads LNHDA; CDR2 reads SQIVND (reference sequence). The CDR3 reads CASSIDPGGAGTEAFF. The DNA for the CDR3 is TGTGCCAGTAGTATAGATCCAGGGGGCGCAGGCACTGAAGCTTTCTTT.

This rearrangement joins TRBV6-5 to TRBJ2-2; 10 bases fit TRBD1. CDR3 size: 14 residues. Unmatched junction bases numbered 2, after V lost 7 bases and J lost 3 bases. Looked up from germline, CDR1 is MNHEY and CDR2 is SVGAGI. The CDR3 sequence: CASKDRGYTGELFF. The CDR3 nucleotides are TGTGCCAGCAAGGACAGGGGGTACACCGGGGAGCTGTTTTTT.

This clone has more than one count but fewer than ten. The gene calls are TRBV11-3 and TRBJ2-7; 7 bases map to TRBD2. Germline assignment: CDR1 SGHNT and CDR2 YENEEA. The CDR3 spans 14 residues. The trim removed 6 bases at V and 3 bases at J, leaving 8 bases unmatched. This CDR3 is CASSPGGSNYEQYF. CDR3 DNA sequence: TGTGCCAGCAGTCCGGGGGGTAGCAACTACGAGCAGTACTTC. The variable domain in full, completed from reference TRBV11-3 and TRBJ2-7, reads EAGVVQSPRYKIIEKKQPVAFWCNPISGHNTLYWYLQNLGQGPELLIRYENEEAVDDSQLPKDRFSAERLKGVDSTLKIQPAELGDSAVYLCASSPGGSNYEQYFGPGTRLTVT.

The V gene is TRBV5-6, the J gene TRBJ1-3; tentatively, D is TRBD1 (6 bases). Per germline, CDR1 SGHDT and CDR2 YYEEEE. V was shortened by 1 base and J by 4 bases, with 9 bases between the two germline ends. The CDR3 sequence is 14 residues long. The chain's CDR3 is CASSLNRAGNTIYF. CDR3 bases: TGTGCCAGCAGCTTGAACAGGGCGGGAAACACCATATATTTT.

The genes are TRBV5-6 and TRBJ2-7, with D unclear. V was pared by 0 bases and J by 6 bases, with 7 bases between. The CDR3 contains 12 residues. Germline V gives CDR1 SGHDT, CDR2 YYEEEE. The CDR3 sequence is CASSLGGGEQYF. CDR3 sequence (DNA): TGTGCCAGCAGCTTGGGAGGCGGCGAGCAGTACTTC. The variable domain in full, with the rest retrieved from reference TRBV5-6 and TRBJ2-7, is DAGVTQSPTHLIKTRGQQVTLRCSPKSGHDTVSWYQQALGQGPQFIFQYYEEEERQRGNFPDRFSGHQFPNYSSELNVNALLLGDSALYLCASSLGGGEQYFGPGTRLTVT.

The CDR3 here is CSVRGTANQPQHF. For the CDR3, the DNA is TGCAGCGTTCGCGGGACGGCCAATCAGCCCCAGCATTTT. V is TRBV29-1 and J is TRBJ1-5, with TRBD1 as a possible D gene (5 bases). Per the germline V gene, CDR1 is SQVTM and CDR2 is ANQGSEA. V gave up 5 bases and J gave up 3 bases, with 11 bases separating them. The CDR3 loop spans 13 amino acids.

A few counts support this clone. The J gene is TRBJ2-4, the V gene TRBV5-1; 13 positions agree with TRBD2. CDR1 is SGHRS and CDR2 is YFSETQ in the germline V gene. This CDR3 is built from 14 residues. J lost 6 bases, V lost 7 bases, and 4 bases had no gene match. Written as DNA, the CDR3 is TGCGCCAGCCGGACTAGCGGGGGTCTAAACATTCAGTACTTC. It codes for CASRTSGGLNIQYF.

The genes are TRBV4-2 and TRBJ2-5; 11 bases match TRBD2. V lost 1 base to trimming and J lost 5 bases; unmatched junction nucleotides: 6. Looked up from germline, CDR1 is LGHNA and CDR2 is YNFKEQ. The CDR3 loop spans 16 amino acids. CDR3 sequence: CASSQGLAGRSETQYF. In DNA form, the CDR3 reads TGTGCCAGCAGCCAAGGACTAGCGGGGAGGTCGGAGACCCAGTACTTC.

This chain links TRBV5-1 with TRBJ2-3; 10 bases are a match to TRBD2. CDR3 length equals 15 residues. Germline V gene sequence: CDR1 SGHRS, CDR2 YFSETQ. The V segment lost 4 bases and the J segment 5 bases; nucleotides outside the gene matches: 7. In nucleotides, the CDR3 is TGCGCCAGCAGCCCGGCAGCGGGAGGGATAGATACGCAGTATTTT. Translation gives CASSPAAGGIDTQYF.

The chain employs TRBV19 and TRBJ2-6; D is uncertain. Germline lookup yields CDR1 LNHDA and CDR2 SQIVND (reference sequence). V gave up 4 bases and J gave up 1 base, with 8 bases separating them. This CDR3 has 15 residues. The CDR3 DNA is TGTGCCAGTAGTAATCCCGTTTCTGGGGCCAACGTCCTGACTTTC. Its translation is CASSNPVSGANVLTF. The variable domain in full, with the rest retrieved from reference TRBV19 and TRBJ2-6, is DGGITQSPKYLFRKEGQNVTLSCEQNLNHDAMYWYRQDPGQGLRLIYYSQIVNDFQKGDIAEGYSVSREKKESFPLTVTSAQKNPTAFYLCASSNPVSGANVLTFGAGSRLTVL.

V and J are TRBV9 and TRBJ1-5, with 8 bases that match TRBD1. Losses at the gene ends were 4 bases for V and 6 bases for J; bases not matched to a gene: 6. This CDR3 contains 14 residues. CDR1 and CDR2 from the germline V gene are SGDLS and YYNGEE. The CDR3 is CASSPRQGPQPQHF. The CDR3 region has the DNA TGTGCCAGCAGCCCGCGACAGGGGCCTCAGCCCCAGCATTTT.

This CDR3 is CASSVARDIWYQETQYF. The CDR3 DNA reads TGTGCCAGCAGTGTCGCCCGGGACATCTGGTACCAAGAGACCCAGTACTTC. This chain uses TRBV25-1 with TRBJ2-5; D is perhaps TRBD1 (6 bases). The V gene lost 4 bases and the J gene lost 0 bases, with 18 bases spanning the gap. The CDR3 has 17 residues. Germline assignment: CDR1 MGHDK and CDR2 SYGVNS. The variable domain in full, completed from reference TRBV25-1 and TRBJ2-5, reads EADIYQTPRYLVIGTGKKITLECSQTMGHDKMYWYQQDPGMELHLIHYSYGVNSTEKGDLSSESTVSRIRTEHFPLTLESARPSHTSQYLCASSVARDIWYQETQYFGPGTRLLVL.

The rearrangement joins TRBV2 to TRBJ2-3; D may be TRBD2 (6 bases). V was shortened by 10 bases and J by 2 bases, with 13 bases between the two germline ends. CDR1 and CDR2 from the germline V gene are SNHLY and FYNNEI. CDR3 size: 13 residues. As DNA, the CDR3 is TGTGCCACCAGCCGGGACTTCACAGATACGCAGTATTTT. It codes for CATSRDFTDTQYF.

The table lists this clone with a few counts. This rearrangement joins TRBV28 to TRBJ2-5, with TRBD2 matching 7 bases. CDR1 MDHEN and CDR2 SYDVKM come from the germline V gene. J gave up 3 bases and V 5 bases, and 18 bases lay outside the gene matches. The CDR3 loop spans 18 amino acids. The CDR3 reads CASSIPIRLAVLKETQYF. The CDR3, as DNA: TGTGCCAGCAGTATCCCCATTAGACTAGCTGTCCTTAAAGAGACCCAGTACTTC.

The rearrangement uses TRBV9 and TRBJ1-2, with a possible D match to TRBD1 (5 bases). Germline loops: CDR1 SGDLS, CDR2 YYNGEE. Trimming took 4 bases from V and 6 from J, leaving 16 bases between them. The CDR3 sequence is 14 residues long. The CDR3, as DNA: TGTGCCAGCAGCAACGGAGGGGTGAGCGATGGCTACACCTTC. Protein sequence: CASSNGGVSDGYTF.

The chain links TRBV5-1 to TRBJ2-1, with 8 bases lining up with TRBD1. Germline V gives CDR1 SGHRS, CDR2 YFSETQ. The CDR3 length is 13 residues. The trim removed 7 bases at V and 4 bases at J, leaving 4 bases unmatched. CDR3 in DNA: TGCGCCAGCGGCCGGACAGGGTACAATGAGCAGTTCTTC. This translates into CASGRTGYNEQFF.

This sequence joins TRBV27 and TRBJ1-6, with 8 bases lining up with TRBD1. Germline CDR1 MNHEY, CDR2 SMNVEV (reference sequence). With V trimmed by 6 bases and J by 6 bases, 7 bases remained unmatched. The CDR3 is 15 amino acids. CDR3 protein: CASSPGGSVNSPLHF. CDR3 bases: TGTGCCAGCAGCCCAGGGGGCTCAGTTAATTCACCCCTCCACTTT.

The chain carries TRBV9 and TRBJ2-3; the D is unclear. V lost 0 bases and J lost 3, with 11 bases in between. In germline, CDR1 is SGDLS, CDR2 YYNGEE. This CDR3 has 15 residues. The CDR3 protein is CASSVGSVITDTQYF. CDR3 DNA: TGTGCCAGCAGCGTAGGTTCGGTGATAACAGATACGCAGTATTTT.

This clone was detected once. The gene calls are TRBV6-5 and TRBJ2-5, with 10 bases that match TRBD2. Germline V gene data show CDR1 as MNHEY and CDR2 as SVGAGI. J was trimmed by 5 bases and V by 6 bases; bases with no gene match: 6. The CDR3 sequence is 14 residues long. The CDR3 here is CASRIAGGRETQYF. Here the CDR3 DNA reads TGTGCCAGCAGGATAGCGGGGGGACGGGAGACCCAGTACTTC.

The chain recombines TRBV5-1 with TRBJ2-5; a weak D match, TRBD1 (6 bases). The germline CDR1 and CDR2 sequences are SGHRS and YFSETQ. Deletions cut 9 bases from V and 5 bases from J, with 20 bases between. This CDR3 region has 14 residues. The CDR3 sequence is CATPFGRGFETQYF. In DNA form, the CDR3 reads TGCGCCACCCCCTTTGGCAGGGGATTTGAGACCCAGTACTTC.

The J gene is TRBJ2-5, the V gene TRBV2; maybe TRBD2 (7 bases). The germline CDR1 and CDR2 sequences are SNHLY and FYNNEI. The CDR3 is 14 amino acids. Trimming took off 3 bases at V and 5 bases at J, with 13 bases between the two ends. In nucleotides, the CDR3 is TGTGCCAGCAGTGATGGGGGGGCGCGGGAGACCCAGTACTTC. Translating it yields CASSDGGARETQYF.